The rows below give T cell receptor beta chains drawn from one sample of a study of OX40 agonist ivuxolimab in advanced cancers. Here immunoSEQ multiplex PCR was the method, and the copy in TCRdb shows in-frame clones only, minus some. Here the sample spans tens of thousands of clones, about 88% being singletons. The starting material was CD4+ or CD8+ T cells sorted from blood, obtained in a trial of the OX40 agonist ivuxolimab. All receptors derive from an adult with an advanced solid tumor such as melanoma, head and neck, liver or kidney cancer. CDR3s include the opening cysteine and the closing phenylalanine or tryptophan. The D gene is left open where the match is weak. Clone size is not always given. Where it is, it says once, few, many or a class for expanded clones.

j_gene: TRBJ1-5; d_gene: NA; v_gene: TRBV5-4; abundance: NA; CDR3aa: CASSLDGALIQPQHF; CDR3nt: TGTGCCAGCAGCTTAGACGGAGCGTTAATTCAGCCCCAGCATTTT
j_gene: TRBJ2-1; d_gene: NA; v_gene: TRBV4-1; abundance: NA; CDR3aa: CASSQVGGTNEQFF; CDR3nt: TGCGCCAGCAGCCAAGTCGGCGGAACGAATGAGCAGTTCTTC
j_gene: TRBJ1-3; d_gene: NA; v_gene: TRBV15; abundance: NA; CDR3aa: CATSRDRGSGNTIYF; CDR3nt: TGTGCCACCAGCAGAGATAGGGGCTCTGGAAACACCATATATTTT
j_gene: TRBJ2-1; d_gene: NA; v_gene: TRBV19; abundance: NA; CDR3aa: CASSNRLERYNEQFF; CDR3nt: TGTGCCAGTAGTAATCGACTAGAAAGATACAATGAGCAGTTCTTC
j_gene: TRBJ2-1; d_gene: TRBD2; v_gene: TRBV7-9; abundance: NA; CDR3aa: CASSLARLAGVSYNEQFF; CDR3nt: TGTGCCAGCAGCTTAGCCCGACTAGCGGGGGTCTCCTACAATGAGCAGTTCTTC
j_gene: TRBJ2-1; d_gene: NA; v_gene: TRBV19; abundance: once; CDR3aa: CASARQDYNEQFF; CDR3nt: TGTGCCAGTGCCCGACAGGATTACAATGAGCAGTTCTTC
j_gene: TRBJ2-1; d_gene: TRBD2; v_gene: TRBV27; abundance: NA; CDR3aa: CASSLGASGSDEQFF; CDR3nt: TGTGCCAGCAGTTTGGGGGCTAGCGGGAGTGATGAGCAGTTCTTC
j_gene: TRBJ2-1; d_gene: NA; v_gene: TRBV4-1; abundance: NA; CDR3aa: CASSLDYLQPGYNEQFF; CDR3nt: TGCGCCAGCAGCCTGGACTACCTTCAACCGGGGTACAATGAGCAGTTCTTC
j_gene: TRBJ2-1; d_gene: NA; v_gene: TRBV27; abundance: NA; CDR3aa: CASSTYSENNNEQFF; CDR3nt: TGTGCCAGCAGTACCTATTCCGAAAACAACAATGAGCAGTTCTTC
j_gene: TRBJ2-6; d_gene: TRBD2; v_gene: TRBV6-4; abundance: NA; CDR3aa: CASSDGAGETGANVLTF; CDR3nt: TGTGCCAGCAGTGACGGAGCGGGAGAAACTGGGGCCAACGTCCTGACTTTC
j_gene: TRBJ2-3; d_gene: NA; v_gene: TRBV7-9; abundance: NA; CDR3aa: CASSLDNENTQYF; CDR3nt: TGTGCCAGCAGCTTAGACAACGAGAATACGCAGTATTTT
j_gene: TRBJ1-3; d_gene: TRBD1; v_gene: TRBV7-9; abundance: NA; CDR3aa: CASSLLTGEGNTIYF; CDR3nt: TGTGCCAGCAGCCTACTGACAGGGGAAGGGAACACCATATATTTT
j_gene: TRBJ1-2; d_gene: TRBD1; v_gene: TRBV9; abundance: NA; CDR3aa: CASSQTGGGPHGYTF; CDR3nt: TGTGCCAGCAGTCAAACAGGGGGCGGACCCCATGGCTACACCTTC
j_gene: TRBJ2-7; d_gene: TRBD2; v_gene: TRBV27; abundance: once; CDR3aa: CASSLSPPAAGAWYEQYF; CDR3nt: TGTGCCAGCAGTTTATCGCCCCCGGCGGCGGGAGCTTGGTACGAGCAGTACTTC
j_gene: TRBJ1-2; d_gene: NA; v_gene: TRBV6-4; abundance: NA; CDR3aa: CASSDSIRKQGLRGYTF; CDR3nt: TGTGCCAGCAGTGACTCGATAAGGAAACAGGGTCTTCGTGGCTACACCTTC
j_gene: TRBJ2-1; d_gene: NA; v_gene: TRBV5-4; abundance: NA; CDR3aa: CASSPVLASSYNEQFF; CDR3nt: TGTGCCAGCAGCCCAGTCCTAGCGAGCTCCTACAATGAGCAGTTCTTC
j_gene: TRBJ2-7; d_gene: NA; v_gene: TRBV6-5; abundance: NA; CDR3aa: CASSPQGAGYEQYF; CDR3nt: TGTGCCAGCAGCCCACAGGGAGCTGGCTACGAGCAGTACTTC
j_gene: TRBJ2-2; d_gene: TRBD2; v_gene: TRBV27; abundance: NA; CDR3aa: CAARGGAGSGELFF; CDR3nt: TGTGCCGCCCGGGGGGGCGCGGGGTCCGGGGAGCTGTTTTTT
j_gene: TRBJ2-7; d_gene: TRBD1; v_gene: TRBV2; abundance: NA; CDR3aa: CATRTGQYEQYF; CDR3nt: TGTGCCACTCGGACAGGGCAATACGAGCAGTACTTC
j_gene: TRBJ1-1; d_gene: NA; v_gene: TRBV9; abundance: NA; CDR3aa: CASSVGGGDTRRAFF; CDR3nt: TGTGCCAGCAGCGTAGGTGGTGGGGACACTCGGAGGGCTTTCTTT
j_gene: TRBJ2-7; d_gene: NA; v_gene: TRBV27; abundance: NA; CDR3aa: CATISGGSYEQYF; CDR3nt: TGTGCCACCATTTCCGGGGGCAGCTACGAGCAGTACTTC
j_gene: TRBJ2-3; d_gene: TRBD2; v_gene: TRBV6-1; abundance: few; CDR3aa: CASSATGGSGEDTQYF; CDR3nt: TGTGCCAGCAGTGCCACGGGCGGGAGCGGTGAAGATACGCAGTATTTT
j_gene: TRBJ1-1; d_gene: NA; v_gene: TRBV27; abundance: NA; CDR3aa: CASSLSTYTEAFF; CDR3nt: TGTGCCAGCAGTTTGTCGACCTACACTGAAGCTTTCTTT
j_gene: TRBJ2-1; d_gene: NA; v_gene: TRBV2; abundance: NA; CDR3aa: CASSEEAGYNEQFF; CDR3nt: TGTGCCAGCAGTGAAGAGGCAGGATACAATGAGCAGTTCTTC
j_gene: TRBJ2-4; d_gene: NA; v_gene: TRBV11-2; abundance: NA; CDR3aa: CASMGEYKNIQYF; CDR3nt: TGTGCCAGCATGGGGGAGTACAAAAACATTCAGTACTTC
j_gene: TRBJ2-7; d_gene: TRBD2; v_gene: TRBV4-3; abundance: NA; CDR3aa: CASSFRLSRTSGNDSYEQYF; CDR3nt: TGCGCCAGCAGCTTCCGTTTATCCCGGACTAGCGGGAACGATTCCTACGAGCAGTACTTC
j_gene: TRBJ2-5; d_gene: NA; v_gene: TRBV7-7; abundance: NA; CDR3aa: CASSRVSRIETQYF; CDR3nt: TGTGCTAGCAGCCGGGTCAGCCGTATTGAGACCCAGTACTTC
j_gene: TRBJ2-1; d_gene: NA; v_gene: TRBV4-1; abundance: NA; CDR3aa: CASSQVAASNNEQFF; CDR3nt: TGCGCCAGCAGCCAAGTGGCTGCGTCCAACAATGAGCAGTTCTTC
j_gene: TRBJ2-5; d_gene: TRBD1; v_gene: TRBV27; abundance: once; CDR3aa: CASSLWTGDQETQYF; CDR3nt: TGTGCCAGCAGTTTATGGACAGGGGACCAAGAGACCCAGTACTTC
j_gene: TRBJ1-1; d_gene: NA; v_gene: TRBV15; abundance: NA; CDR3aa: CATSRPQDYTEAFF; CDR3nt: TGTGCCACCAGCAGACCACAGGATTACACTGAAGCTTTCTTT
j_gene: TRBJ1-1; d_gene: NA; v_gene: TRBV27; abundance: NA; CDR3aa: CASSLGGLGGEAFF; CDR3nt: TGTGCCAGCAGTTTAGGGGGCTTGGGGGGTGAAGCTTTCTTT
j_gene: TRBJ1-1; d_gene: NA; v_gene: TRBV19; abundance: NA; CDR3aa: CASSINGVNTEAFF; CDR3nt: TGTGCCAGTAGTATTAACGGGGTTAACACTGAAGCTTTCTTT
j_gene: TRBJ2-3; d_gene: NA; v_gene: TRBV7-3; abundance: NA; CDR3aa: CASSSSGTDTQYF; CDR3nt: TGTGCCAGCAGCTCTAGCGGCACAGATACGCAGTATTTT
j_gene: TRBJ2-4; d_gene: NA; v_gene: TRBV7-5; abundance: NA; CDR3aa: CARSLLRGGLAKNIQYF; CDR3nt: TGTGCCAGAAGCTTACTGAGAGGAGGCCTAGCCAAAAACATTCAGTACTTC
j_gene: TRBJ2-2; d_gene: NA; v_gene: TRBV4-2; abundance: NA; CDR3aa: CASSHRSLVSGELFF; CDR3nt: TGTGCCAGCAGCCACCGGAGTCTTGTCAGCGGGGAGCTGTTTTTT
j_gene: TRBJ2-3; d_gene: NA; v_gene: TRBV7-9; abundance: NA; CDR3aa: CASSQDPTGTDTQYF; CDR3nt: TGTGCCAGCAGCCAGGACCCGACAGGCACAGATACGCAGTATTTT
j_gene: TRBJ2-2; d_gene: NA; v_gene: TRBV10-1; abundance: NA; CDR3aa: CASSSSRPGELFF; CDR3nt: TGCGCCAGCAGTAGTTCCCGGCCCGGGGAGCTGTTTTTT
j_gene: TRBJ2-5; d_gene: TRBD1; v_gene: TRBV5-6; abundance: NA; CDR3aa: CASSLGDRTQETQYF; CDR3nt: TGTGCCAGCAGCTTGGGGGACAGGACCCAAGAGACCCAGTACTTC
j_gene: TRBJ2-7; d_gene: NA; v_gene: TRBV6-1; abundance: NA; CDR3aa: CASSELPDAAHEQYF; CDR3nt: TGTGCCAGCAGTGAGCTCCCGGATGCGGCCCACGAGCAGTACTTC
j_gene: TRBJ2-7; d_gene: TRBD2; v_gene: TRBV30; abundance: NA; CDR3aa: CAWRAASGSYEQYF; CDR3nt: TGTGCCTGGAGAGCGGCTAGCGGGAGCTACGAGCAGTACTTC
j_gene: TRBJ2-7; d_gene: NA; v_gene: TRBV6-1; abundance: NA; CDR3aa: CASSDFSYEQYF; CDR3nt: TGTGCCAGCAGTGACTTCTCCTACGAGCAGTACTTC
j_gene: TRBJ2-7; d_gene: TRBD1; v_gene: TRBV19; abundance: NA; CDR3aa: CASSGQVYHEQYF; CDR3nt: TGTGCCAGTAGCGGACAGGTCTACCACGAGCAGTACTTC
j_gene: TRBJ1-5; d_gene: TRBD1; v_gene: TRBV28; abundance: once; CDR3aa: CASSSDRGYQPQHF; CDR3nt: TGTGCCAGCAGTTCGGACAGGGGGTATCAGCCCCAGCATTTT
j_gene: TRBJ1-4; d_gene: NA; v_gene: TRBV5-4; abundance: NA; CDR3aa: CASSHYRDNEKLFF; CDR3nt: TGTGCCAGCAGCCATTACAGGGATAATGAAAAACTGTTTTTT
j_gene: TRBJ2-3; d_gene: NA; v_gene: TRBV6-6; abundance: NA; CDR3aa: CASATTDTQYF; CDR3nt: TGTGCCAGCGCAACAACAGATACGCAGTATTTT
j_gene: TRBJ1-1; d_gene: TRBD1; v_gene: TRBV2; abundance: NA; CDR3aa: CLRGGVGTEAFF; CDR3nt: TGTCTCAGGGGGGGAGTGGGAACTGAAGCTTTCTTT